These 19 T cell receptor beta chains share one sample of origin, sequenced in a study of shared clonotypes between healthy human individuals. The method was immunoSEQ multiplex PCR; TCRdb's version includes in-frame clones alone and lacks a portion of them. The table lists around 2,100,000 clones, less than 95% of them singletons, with less than 1.5% in the top ten. Terminally differentiated effector memory CD45RA+ cells were left out of the naive CD8 fraction, which was CD45RO-negative and positively selected for CCR7. The sequenced sample was naive CD8+ T cells sorted from blood. Every receptor here comes from a man between 18 and 35 years old in good health.

The rearrangement links TRBV4-1 to TRBJ2-2; the match to TRBD2 covers 10 bases. CDR3 length equals 16 residues. V was pared by 4 bases and J by 7 bases, with 9 bases of the junction left unmatched. Germline V gene sequence: CDR1 MGHRA, CDR2 YSYEKL. The chain's CDR3 is CASSPGGAGGDGELFF. The CDR3 DNA sequence: TGCGCCAGCAGCCCAGGGGGAGCGGGAGGGGACGGGGAGCTGTTTTTT.

As to this clone: The same CDR3 is also encoded by other DNA sequences in this sample. The gene calls are TRBV4-1 and TRBJ2-7; either TRBD1 or TRBD2 may fit D (5 bases each). V gave up 4 bases and J gave up 3 bases, with 10 bases separating them. Per germline, CDR1 MGHRA and CDR2 YSYEKL. The CDR3 runs to 13 residues. In DNA form, the CDR3 reads TGCGCCAGCAGCCCCCGGGACGGCTACGAGCAGTACTTC. This sequence encodes CASSPRDGYEQYF.

The count of this clone is one. The J gene is TRBJ2-3, the V gene TRBV5-4, with a weak D call TRBD1 (5 bases). The germline CDR1 and CDR2 sequences are SGHNT and YYREEE (reference sequence). V lost 2 bases and J lost 2, with 12 bases in between. The CDR3 is 15 residues long. DNA of the CDR3: TGTGCCAGCAGCTTTTTAGGGGCCATCACAGATACGCAGTATTTT. Its translation: CASSFLGAITDTQYF.

V gene TRBV2 combines with J gene TRBJ2-3, with D possibly matching TRBD1 (5 bases). Germline CDR1 reads SNHLY; CDR2 reads FYNNEI. The CDR3 sequence is 16 residues long. V was clipped by 2 bases and J by 1 base, with 13 bases between them. CDR3 nucleotide sequence: TGTGCCAGCAGTGAACAGGGTACCTGGGGCACAGATACGCAGTATTTT. Encoded protein: CASSEQGTWGTDTQYF.

The chain has TRBV7-8 and TRBJ1-1; weak D call: TRBD1 (6 bases). The CDR3 spans 16 residues. V dropped 0 bases and J dropped 0 bases, with 11 bases sitting between them. Germline CDR1 and CDR2: SGHVS and FQNEAQ. The DNA for the CDR3 is TGTGCCAGCAGCTTAGCGGGGGCCTACATGAACACTGAAGCTTTCTTT. It specifies CASSLAGAYMNTEAFF.

Regarding this clone: At one boundary the junction diverges from the germline segment, which might be a read error. The chain uses TRBV30 and TRBJ1-5; D possibly corresponds to TRBD1 (5 bases). CDR3 length equals 15 residues. The germline gives CDR1 GTSNPN, CDR2 SVGIG (reference sequence). The CDR3 sequence is CGASHGGLSNQPQHF. The CDR3 DNA follows: TGCGGGGCCTCACACGGAGGGTTGAGCAATCAGCCCCAGCATTTT.

The chain uses TRBV11-2 and TRBJ2-5; the D gene is possibly TRBD2 (6 bases). V lost 5 bases and J 1 base, leaving 17 bases between the germline ends. CDR1 and CDR2 from the germline V gene are SGHAT and FQNNGV. The CDR3 is 16 residues long. For the CDR3, the DNA is TGTGCCAGCAGCCCCCTCGGGGGTCCACTCCAAGAGACCCAGTACTTC. Protein product: CASSPLGGPLQETQYF.

The V gene is TRBV9, the J gene TRBJ2-3, with 7 bases identical to TRBD2. The trim removed 0 bases at V and 6 bases at J, leaving 7 bases unmatched. Germline V CDR1 and CDR2: SGDLS, YYNGEE. There are 15 residues in the CDR3. CDR3 coding DNA: TGTGCCAGCAGCGTAGGCGGGAGAGGAATCGATACGCAGTATTTT. Translation gives CASSVGGRGIDTQYF.

The chain recombines TRBV4-1 with TRBJ2-7; no definite D call. The ends were cut back, 4 bases at V and 0 bases at J, with 13 bases in the middle. CDR1 and CDR2 from the germline V gene are MGHRA and YSYEKL. This CDR3 spans 15 amino acids. Here the CDR3 reads CASSLSATFSYEQYF. The CDR3 DNA reads TGCGCCAGCAGCCTTTCGGCGACATTCTCCTACGAGCAGTACTTC.

This chain uses TRBV25-1 with TRBJ1-6; no definite D call. The CDR3 length is 15 residues. Per germline, CDR1 MGHDK and CDR2 SYGVNS. Trimming left V 1 base short and J 5 bases short, with 9 bases between. This chain's CDR3 is CASSESGSDNSPLHF. The CDR3, as DNA: TGTGCCAGCAGTGAATCGGGGTCGGATAATTCACCCCTCCACTTT.

This clone was recorded only once. This chain connects TRBV27 to TRBJ2-3; TRBD2 matches 8 bases. V gave up 2 bases and J gave up 6 bases; unmatched junction bases: 7. The CDR3 length is 15 residues. Looked up from germline, CDR1 is MNHEY and CDR2 is SMNVEV (reference sequence). The CDR3 nucleotides read TGTGCCAGCAGTTTAACGGGGGGGCCTGGGGATACGCAGTATTTT. Encoded protein: CASSLTGGPGDTQYF.

This sequence joins TRBV29-1 and TRBJ2-7; D is possibly TRBD2 (6 bases). This CDR3 has 14 residues. The germline V gene has CDR1 SQVTM and CDR2 ANQGSEA. The V and J ends lost 6 bases and 2 bases respectively, with 17 bases between them. The CDR3 nucleotides are TGCAGCGTGGGACCGGGACTCGGGACCTACGAGCAGTACTTC. It codes for CSVGPGLGTYEQYF.

On this clone: Other DNA sequences from this sample encode an identical CDR3 as well. V gene TRBV9 combines with J gene TRBJ2-5; D gene ambiguous. The CDR3 is 12 amino acids. V was trimmed by 3 bases and J by 5 bases, leaving 8 bases between them. CDR1 and CDR2 (germline): SGDLS, YYNGEE. The CDR3 coding sequence is TGTGCCAGCAGCGCCAATCAGGAGACCCAGTACTTC. Translation gives CASSANQETQYF.

CDR3 loop: CASSLAPRQGAKDEQFF. The CDR3 nucleotides are TGTGCCAGCAGCTTAGCTCCGAGACAGGGGGCTAAGGATGAGCAGTTCTTC. The rearrangement uses TRBV7-2 and TRBJ2-1; 10 bases fit TRBD1. The V gene's germline CDR1 is SGHTA and CDR2 FQGNSA. The CDR3 totals 17 residues. V lost 0 bases to trimming and J lost 8 bases; unmatched junction nucleotides: 10.

This chain connects TRBV10-3 to TRBJ2-5; perhaps TRBD2 as D (5 bases). The CDR3 runs 14 residues. V was trimmed by 1 base and J by 5 bases, leaving 11 bases between them. Germline CDR1 and CDR2: ENHRY and SYGVKD. The CDR3 sequence: CAISELRGRETQYF. Written as DNA, the CDR3 is TGTGCCATCAGTGAGTTGCGCGGGCGGGAGACCCAGTACTTC.

The chain combines TRBV10-1 with TRBJ2-7, with D tentatively TRBD1 (6 bases). CDR1 is WNHNN and CDR2 is SYGVQD in the germline V gene (reference sequence). V was clipped by 4 bases and J by 4 bases, with 11 bases between them. The CDR3 loop spans 13 amino acids. The CDR3 reads CASSAGRGYEQYF. The CDR3 region has the DNA TGCGCCAGCAGTGCAGGCAGGGGTTACGAGCAGTACTTC.

The chain uses TRBV7-8 and TRBJ1-5; no firm D call. Germline CDR1 SGHVS, CDR2 FQNEAQ. With 1 base removed from V and 3 bases from J, the gap between germline ends came to 13 bases. The CDR3 length is 16 residues. The CDR3 DNA is TGTGCCAGCAGCTTAGGTCCTGATTGGGTCAATCAGCCCCAGCATTTT. It specifies CASSLGPDWVNQPQHF.

Remarks on this clone: This sample includes further DNA sequences coding for the same CDR3. The chain recombines TRBV29-1 with TRBJ1-1; weak D call: TRBD1 (5 bases). Germline V gene lookup returns CDR1 SQVTM and CDR2 ANQGSEA. Trimming took off 3 bases at V and 0 bases at J, with 8 bases between the two ends. This CDR3 is 13 amino acids long. In DNA form, the CDR3 reads TGCAGCGTTGACCGGGGGATGAACACTGAAGCTTTCTTT. Its protein is CSVDRGMNTEAFF.

The chain couples TRBV9 to TRBJ1-4, with D possibly being TRBD1 (5 bases). V was pared by 0 bases and J by 5 bases, with 14 bases between. Germline-derived CDR1 and CDR2 are SGDLS and YYNGEE. The CDR3 spans 16 residues. CDR3 DNA sequence: TGTGCCAGCAGCGTAGCTGGGGGGGGTGAAAATGAAAAACTGTTTTTT. Its translation: CASSVAGGGENEKLFF.